This record looks at one TCR beta chain sequence and its context. Its antigen is unidentified. Using unique molecular identifiers, the investigators prepared the TCRbeta library. TCRdb independently ran MiXCR on the PCR reads; one entry per CDR3 protein. The table lists roughly 570,000 distinct CDR3 sequences, 25% to 30% of them singletons. These data come from a study of T-cell reconstitution after alpha-beta-depleted transplantation in children. Study conclusions and caveats: Surviving recipient T cells and thymic progenitors underlay high day-60 TCRbeta diversity in some patients. A year post-transplant, T-cell counts and diversity derived mostly from newly produced T cells. Approximately two months post-transplant, alpha-beta T cells reportedly originated from several hundred expanded graft clones.

V lost 1 base and J 7 bases, leaving 8 bases between the germline ends. Germline lookup yields CDR1 LNHNV and CDR2 YYDKDF (reference sequence). CDR3 length: 12 amino acids. Sequenced here: PBMCs, sampled before TCRalphabeta/CD19-depleted stem cell transplant. This TCR came from a boy younger than two with Wiskott-Aldrich syndrome, due to receive a stem cell transplant. The chain recombines TRBV15 with TRBJ2-7, with no clear D. This CDR3 is CATSRALGEQYF. CDR3 DNA: TGTGCCACCAGCAGAGCCCTCGGGGAGCAGTACTTC.